This T cell receptor (beta chain) is drawn from a study of blood T cell repertoires in COVID-19. About the study: Samples representing acute and convalescent COVID-19 were sourced from the United States, Italy and Spain. T cells, B-cell-depleted T cells, or PBMCs supplied cDNA or gDNA.

The Seattle patients, enrolled during active infection, were followed longitudinally. The authors' processing: From reference gene primer amplification, estimates of nucleated cell counts were derived. The method was immunoSEQ multiplex PCR; TCRdb's version includes in-frame clones alone and lacks a portion of them. V, J and clone size reflect that table, while D and trimming were determined from the DNA. Among about 430,000 clones listed, roughly 90% were seen once. The CDR3 totals 16 residues. Germline-derived CDR1 and CDR2 are SGDLS and YYNGEE. J gave up 6 bases and V 4 bases, and 7 bases lay outside the gene matches.

Specimen: peripheral blood. The V gene is TRBV9, the J gene TRBJ2-5; 15 positions agree with TRBD2. The TCR originated in a man aged 18 to 29 with COVID-19, enrolled during active disease. The CDR3 loop is CASSPRTSGGGKTQYF. The DNA of the CDR3 is TGTGCCAGCAGCCCCCGGACTAGCGGGGGGGGAAAGACCCAGTACTTC. The full variable domain, in which reference TRBV9 and TRBJ2-5 provide the parts outside the CDR3, is DSGVTQTPKHLITATGQRVTLRCSPRSGDLSVYWYQQSLDQGLQFLIQYYNGEERAKGNILERFSAQQFPDLHSELNLSSLELGDSALYFCASSPRTSGGGKTQYFGPGTRLLVL.